A single sample is the source of the 30 T cell receptor beta chains below, sequenced in a study of cytomegalovirus exposure and HLA in healthy donors. In the PCR, 60 Vbeta and 13 Jbeta primers were used. Assay used: immunoSEQ multiplex PCR; TCRdb lists only in-frame clones, some missing. The data hold some 190,000 clones, with around 80% observed a single time. The sample consisted of PBMCs. These receptors came from a girl aged 5 to 17 in good health and CMV-seropositive.

The chain links TRBV30 to TRBJ2-7, with D perhaps TRBD2 (5 bases). The V end was cut by 2 bases, the J end by 7 bases, with 12 bases between. The CDR3 has 12 amino acids. Germline V CDR1 and CDR2: GTSNPN, SVGIG (reference sequence). CDR3 sequence: CAWSWASSEQYF. The CDR3, as DNA: TGTGCCTGGAGTTGGGCTAGCTCGGAGCAGTACTTC.

There are a few counts of this clone. This chain joins TRBV4-2 and TRBJ1-4; D is uncertain. The CDR3 consists of 12 residues. The V end lost 1 base, the J end lost 6 bases, and 3 bases lay between the germline ends. CDR1 is LGHNA and CDR2 is YNFKEQ in the germline V gene. CDR3 in DNA: TGTGCCAGCAGCCAAGTAGATGAAAAACTGTTTTTT. Translated, it gives CASSQVDEKLFF.

This clone was observed a few times. The rearrangement joins TRBV6-5 to TRBJ2-7; 9 nucleotides agree with TRBD1. Unmatched junction bases numbered 7, after V lost 4 bases and J lost 3 bases. This CDR3 spans 15 amino acids. In germline, CDR1 is MNHEY, CDR2 SVGAGI. This CDR3 reads CASSSPGQGNYEQYF. The CDR3 DNA reads TGTGCCAGCAGTTCCCCGGGACAGGGAAACTACGAGCAGTACTTC.

The chain combines TRBV28 with TRBJ1-2; D unresolved. Germline CDR1 is MDHEN and CDR2 is SYDVKM. This CDR3 has 13 residues. Trimming left V 8 bases short and J 1 base short, with 11 bases between. In DNA form, the CDR3 reads TGTGCCAGCCACGCCGGGGATAACTATGGCTACACCTTC. The encoded protein is CASHAGDNYGYTF.

The chain couples TRBV5-1 to TRBJ2-7; 10 bases match TRBD2. Germline V lookup: CDR1 SGHRS, CDR2 YFSETQ. Unmatched junction bases numbered 6, after V lost 0 bases and J lost 6 bases. The CDR3 has 15 residues. The CDR3 region is CASSLAGTSVSEQYF. As DNA, the CDR3 is TGCGCCAGCAGCTTGGCCGGGACTAGCGTCTCCGAGCAGTACTTC. Drawing the rest from reference TRBV5-1 and TRBJ2-7, the complete variable domain is KAGVTQTPRYLIKTRGQQVTLSCSPISGHRSVSWYQQTPGQGLQFLFEYFSETQRNKGNFPGRFSGRQFSNSRSEMNVSTLELGDSALYLCASSLAGTSVSEQYFGPGTRLTVT.

In this sample, this clone turned up a few times. The chain couples TRBV5-5 to TRBJ2-3; TRBD1 is a possible D gene (6 bases). V was cut by 4 bases and J by 7 bases, with 10 bases left in between. Per germline, CDR1 SGHKS and CDR2 YYEKEE (reference sequence). The CDR3 runs to 12 residues. The CDR3 reads CASSRGGHTQYF. The CDR3, as DNA: TGTGCCAGCAGCCGAGGGGGACATACGCAGTATTTT.

Comment on this clone: At one end, the junction sequence differs from germline, possibly due to a read error. This rearrangement joins TRBV6-6 to TRBJ1-1; D is possibly TRBD1 (5 bases). Germline CDR1 is MNHNY and CDR2 is SVGAGI (reference sequence). CDR3 length: 13 amino acids. CDR3 residues: CASSKQVGGLGNF. The CDR3 DNA reads as TGTGCCAGCAGCAAACAAGTGGGGGGTTTGGGTAACTTT.

The J gene is TRBJ2-7, the V gene TRBV5-1; 8 nucleotides match TRBD1. The CDR3 spans 15 residues. Germline-derived CDR1 and CDR2 are SGHRS and YFSETQ. J lost 0 bases, V lost 4 bases, and 6 bases had no gene match. For the CDR3, the DNA is TGCGCCAGCAGCGCGGGACAGGAAAGCTCCTACGAGCAGTACTTC. Protein sequence: CASSAGQESSYEQYF. The complete variable domain, with remaining parts taken from reference TRBV5-1 and TRBJ2-7, reads KAGVTQTPRYLIKTRGQQVTLSCSPISGHRSVSWYQQTPGQGLQFLFEYFSETQRNKGNFPGRFSGRQFSNSRSEMNVSTLELGDSALYLCASSAGQESSYEQYFGPGTRLTVT.

The chain is built from TRBV4-2 and TRBJ2-7; TRBD2 matches 7 bases. Germline lookup yields CDR1 LGHNA and CDR2 YNFKEQ. CDR3 size: 16 residues. J gave up 0 bases and V 0 bases, and 5 bases lay outside the gene matches. This CDR3 reads CASSQDSTSVSYEQYF. The CDR3 DNA sequence: TGTGCCAGCAGCCAAGATAGCACTAGCGTCTCCTACGAGCAGTACTTC.

This sequence joins TRBV25-1 and TRBJ1-2; TRBD1 matches 7 bases. V lost 6 bases and J lost 8; bases outside the gene matches: 15. There are 15 residues in the CDR3. The V gene's germline CDR1 is MGHDK and CDR2 SYGVNS. The CDR3 reads CASSPWTGKVSGYTF. The DNA of the CDR3 is TGTGCCAGCAGCCCTTGGACAGGAAAGGTGAGCGGCTACACCTTC.

The genes are TRBV30 and TRBJ2-5; 9 bases line up with TRBD1. The end of the DNA fits TRBJ2-7 better, so the J call may be wrong. The CDR3 is made up of 14 amino acids. Germline assignment: CDR1 GTSNPN and CDR2 SVGIG (reference sequence). CDR3 in amino acids: CAWSVGTGPYEQYF. CDR3 nucleotides: TGTGCCTGGAGTGTAGGGACAGGGCCCTACGAGCAGTACTTC.

The chain couples TRBV7-9 to TRBJ2-7; 7 nucleotides line up with TRBD1. The CDR3 has 15 amino acids. V was pared by 1 base and J by 2 bases, with 5 bases of the junction left unmatched. Germline V lookup: CDR1 SEHNR, CDR2 FQNEAQ (reference sequence). The CDR3 coding sequence is TGTGCCAGCAGCTTAGTTGGGACAGTAACCTACGAGCAGTACTTC. Its translation is CASSLVGTVTYEQYF.

The CDR3 here is CASSLEGASGRAGGELFF. The CDR3, as DNA: TGTGCCAGCAGCTTGGAAGGCGCTAGCGGGAGGGCCGGCGGGGAGCTGTTTTTT. The chain joins TRBV5-6 to TRBJ2-2; 12 nucleotides agree with TRBD2. Germline V gene lookup returns CDR1 SGHDT and CDR2 YYEEEE. The CDR3 length is 18 residues. V was pared by 0 bases and J by 7 bases, with 10 bases of the junction left unmatched. Variable domain in full (rest from reference TRBV5-6 and TRBJ2-2): DAGVTQSPTHLIKTRGQQVTLRCSPKSGHDTVSWYQQALGQGPQFIFQYYEEEERQRGNFPDRFSGHQFPNYSSELNVNALLLGDSALYLCASSLEGASGRAGGELFFGEGSRLTVL.

The chain recombines TRBV27 with TRBJ1-2; a weak D match, TRBD1 (6 bases). V was trimmed by 6 bases and J by 4 bases, leaving 12 bases between them. Per the germline V gene, CDR1 is MNHEY and CDR2 is SMNVEV (reference sequence). This CDR3 is built from 13 residues. CDR3 sequence: CASRRTAIYGYTF. The DNA for the CDR3 is TGTGCCAGCAGGCGGACAGCGATCTATGGCTACACCTTC.

The chain carries TRBV18 and TRBJ2-5, with 10 bases matching TRBD2. This CDR3 is 17 amino acids long. Germline V gene data show CDR1 as KGHSH and CDR2 as LQKENI. With 3 bases clipped from V and 2 bases from J, the junction kept 9 bases outside the gene matches. CDR3 nucleotides: TGTGCCAGCTCACCTTCACTAGCGGGAAGTGGGCAAGAGACCCAGTACTTC. Translated: CASSPSLAGSGQETQYF.

The chain combines TRBV4-3 with TRBJ2-4, with 8 bases lining up with TRBD2. After removal of 2 bases from V and 0 bases from J, the junction contained 9 bases not matched to a gene. Germline V gene data show CDR1 as LGHNA and CDR2 as YSLEER. The CDR3 has 18 amino acids. The CDR3 protein is CASSQKLAVHIAKNIQYF. CDR3 nucleotide sequence: TGCGCCAGCAGCCAAAAACTAGCGGTACACATAGCCAAAAACATTCAGTACTTC.

This chain joins TRBV4-2 and TRBJ2-7, with D maybe TRBD2 (6 bases). Germline lookup yields CDR1 LGHNA and CDR2 YNFKEQ. The CDR3 is made up of 15 amino acids. The V gene lost 3 bases and the J gene lost 7 bases, with 19 bases spanning the gap. CDR3 loop: CASSQRRDPVREQYF. For the CDR3, the DNA is TGTGCCAGCAGCCAGAGGCGGGACCCAGTACGAGAGCAGTACTTC.

About this clone: Other nucleotide sequences in the sample specify the same CDR3. The chain joins TRBV5-6 to TRBJ2-7, with TRBD1 matching over 7 bases. The length of the CDR3 is 13 residues. The germline CDR1 and CDR2 sequences are SGHDT and YYEEEE. The ends lost 3 bases at V and 2 bases at J; junction bases unmatched: 2. For the CDR3, the DNA is TGTGCCAGCAGCTATGGGACAGCCTACGAGCAGTACTTC. As protein: CASSYGTAYEQYF.

By its share, this clone is medium-sized (0.01 to 0.1%). V usage is TRBV10-1 and J usage is TRBJ2-1; D remains unclear. Germline V gene sequence: CDR1 WNHNN, CDR2 SYGVQD (reference sequence). The CDR3 spans 16 residues. Between the trimmed V and J ends, which lost 2 bases and 0 bases, there was a span of 11 bases. Here the CDR3 DNA reads TGCGCCAGCAGTGAGCACGGTTGGAGCTCCTACAATGAGCAGTTCTTC. It specifies CASSEHGWSSYNEQFF.

This chain links TRBV4-2 with TRBJ2-3; D not certain. Looked up from germline, CDR1 is LGHNA and CDR2 is YNFKEQ. This CDR3 has 17 amino acids. The V end lost 0 bases, the J end lost 2 bases, and 15 bases lay between the germline ends. The CDR3, as DNA: TGTGCCAGCAGCCAAGACGATCATCTCTATTCCACAGATACGCAGTATTTT. Its protein is CASSQDDHLYSTDTQYF.

As concerns this clone: The junction departs from the called germline gene at one end, perhaps through a read error. The rearrangement links TRBV23-1 to TRBJ2-3; D uncertain. TRBV23-1 is filed as an ORF, its function uncertain. The CDR3 runs 11 residues. CDR3 coding DNA: TGCGCCAGCAGTCTGCCGCAAGCTGATAATTTT. Translation gives CASSLPQADNF.

The V gene is TRBV27, the J gene TRBJ2-1, with TRBD2 identical over 11 bases. CDR3 length: 16 amino acids. Germline loops: CDR1 MNHEY, CDR2 SMNVEV (reference sequence). Trimming removed 6 bases from V and 3 bases from J; junction bases left unmatched: 7. CDR3 coding DNA: TGTGCCAGCAGGACCACTAGCGGGAGCCGCTACAATGAGCAGTTCTTC. This encodes CASRTTSGSRYNEQFF.

This clone was picked up one time. The chain has TRBV27 and TRBJ2-7, with TRBD2 identical over 14 bases. Germline-derived CDR1 and CDR2 are MNHEY and SMNVEV (reference sequence). The CDR3 has 16 amino acids. J lost 7 bases, V lost 4 bases, and 9 bases had no gene match. The DNA for the CDR3 is TGTGCCAGCAGTTCAGGGACTAGCGGGAGATTTTGGGAGCAGTACTTC. This encodes CASSSGTSGRFWEQYF.

The V and J genes are TRBV6-1 and TRBJ1-1; weak D call: TRBD1 (5 bases). Germline assignment: CDR1 MNHNS and CDR2 SASEGT. The CDR3 consists of 14 residues. Between the trimmed V and J ends, which lost 0 bases and 12 bases, there was a span of 17 bases. The CDR3 spells CASSEAGLPLNPFF. CDR3 bases: TGTGCCAGCAGTGAAGCGGGACTCCCGCTTAATCCTTTCTTT.

This chain connects TRBV10-3 to TRBJ1-3, with D tentatively TRBD1 (5 bases). V lost 3 bases and J lost 0, with 12 bases in between. The CDR3 runs 16 residues. Germline V CDR1 and CDR2: ENHRY, SYGVKD. In nucleotides, the CDR3 is TGTGCCATCAGTGACCCTAAGGGGCACTCTGGAAACACCATATATTTT. Residues: CAISDPKGHSGNTIYF.

This chain connects TRBV6-5 to TRBJ2-7; 9 bases match TRBD1. The CDR3 is 16 amino acids. Germline V gene sequence: CDR1 MNHEY, CDR2 SVGAGI. V shed 0 bases, J shed 6 bases, and the junction held 9 bases outside the gene matches. CDR3 amino acids: CASSYSIGDRASEQYF. CDR3 nucleotides: TGTGCCAGCAGTTACTCGATAGGGGACAGGGCTAGCGAGCAGTACTTC.

As regards this clone: Other DNA sequences in the sample encode the same CDR3. The genes are TRBV5-1 and TRBJ2-3; D ambiguous. CDR1 and CDR2 (germline): SGHRS, YFSETQ. The length of the CDR3 is 15 residues. V was pared by 0 bases and J by 0 bases, with 8 bases between. For the CDR3, the DNA is TGCGCCAGCAGCTTGGACAGCTCTAGCACAGATACGCAGTATTTT. As protein: CASSLDSSSTDTQYF.

This clone showed up just once. V is TRBV18 and J is TRBJ2-1; 15 positions match TRBD2. The CDR3 loop spans 16 amino acids. The germline CDR1 and CDR2 sequences are KGHSH and LQKENI. Trimming cost V 2 bases and J 7 bases; bases outside gene matches: 3. The CDR3 protein is CASSPGLAGGINEQFF. CDR3 nucleotide sequence: TGTGCCAGCTCACCAGGACTAGCGGGAGGGATTAATGAGCAGTTCTTC.

J is TRBJ2-7 and V is TRBV5-1; 8 bases match TRBD2. The trim removed 4 bases at V and 0 bases at J, leaving 3 bases unmatched. The germline V gene has CDR1 SGHRS and CDR2 YFSETQ. The CDR3 totals 14 residues. CDR3 DNA sequence: TGCGCCAGCAGCGTCGGGACTAGCTCCTACGAGCAGTACTTC. The encoded protein is CASSVGTSSYEQYF.

The chain links TRBV4-3 to TRBJ1-2, with no clear D. The CDR3 is 18 residues long. Looked up from germline, CDR1 is LGHNA and CDR2 is YSLEER. Trimming left V 0 bases short and J 5 bases short, with 22 bases between. In DNA form, the CDR3 reads TGCGCCAGCAGCCAAGATGCCCCGGAGGGCCTACGCTGGTATGGCTACACCTTC. Translated: CASSQDAPEGLRWYGYTF.